These 20 T cell receptor beta chains share one sample of origin, sequenced in a study of T-cell memory formation after mild COVID-19 (dated by TCRdb to about 2021). The protocol used for the library was 5' RACE. The sample was run on an Illumina NovaSeq 6000. TCRdb's own reprocessing of the public reads used fastp at Q25 and MiXCR and kept productive beta chains. Rows are unified per CDR3 protein, each entry keeping the most common DNA and genes. The table for this sample lists over 120,000 distinct CDR3 sequences; approximately 25% of them were counted only once. The top ten clones comprise roughly 25% of the sample. The sample consisted of PBMCs or a T cell subset sorted from them (not recorded which). All receptors come from an adult woman who had mild COVID-19 (a few samples of this study predate the infection). The sample titles of this study are shuffled in the database, so cell type and time point are left out; the donor was told from shared clones.

The rearrangement joins TRBV15 to TRBJ2-5; D is uncertain. Germline V gene lookup returns CDR1 LNHNV and CDR2 YYDKDF (reference sequence). The CDR3 is made up of 15 amino acids. Trimming stripped 0 bases from V and 2 bases from J, with 10 bases between. CDR3 sequence: CATSRDRRGQETQYF. In nucleotides, the CDR3 is TGTGCCACCAGCAGAGATCGGAGAGGACAAGAGACCCAGTACTTC.

The chain uses TRBV7-9 and TRBJ2-1; possibly TRBD1 for D (6 bases). Trimming left V 1 base short and J 5 bases short, with 12 bases between. Germline lookup yields CDR1 SEHNR and CDR2 FQNEAQ (reference sequence). The CDR3 is 15 amino acids. The CDR3 loop reads CASSLGGGSNNEQFF. The CDR3 bases are TGTGCCAGCAGCTTAGGAGGGGGTTCTAACAATGAGCAGTTCTTC. Full variable domain (rest looked up from reference TRBV7-9 and TRBJ2-1): DTGVSQNPRHKITKRGQNVTFRCDPISEHNRLYWYRQTLGQGPEFLTYFQNEAQLEKSRLLSDRFSAERPKGSFSTLEIQRTEQGDSAMYLCASSLGGGSNNEQFFGPGTRLTVL.

The chain links TRBV5-1 to TRBJ2-5; D gene unclear. Germline V gene sequence: CDR1 SGHRS, CDR2 YFSETQ. The CDR3 length is 16 residues. The V end lost 0 bases, the J end lost 1 base, and 13 bases lay between the germline ends. The DNA of the CDR3 is TGCGCCAGCAGCTTGGATCTGGGCGGTGGCCAAGAGACCCAGTACTTC. Translated, it gives CASSLDLGGGQETQYF.

Here the CDR3 reads CASSLERYQEETQYF. The CDR3 DNA reads TGTGCCAGCAGCTTGGAGCGCTATCAAGAAGAGACCCAGTACTTC. The gene calls are TRBV5-6 and TRBJ2-5; D is unclear. In germline, CDR1 is SGHDT, CDR2 YYEEEE. Trimming pared 0 bases from V and 3 bases from J, leaving 12 bases between. The CDR3 covers 15 residues.

This clonotype was detected only once. The chain carries TRBV3-1 and TRBJ1-2, with 8 bases that match TRBD1. CDR1 LGHDT and CDR2 YNNKEL come from the germline V gene (reference sequence). Trimming removed 1 base from V and 8 bases from J; junction bases left unmatched: 6. This CDR3 contains 14 residues. For the CDR3, the DNA is TGTGCCAGCAGCCAAGCGCAGGGGGCAAGAGGCTACACCTTC. Translated: CASSQAQGARGYTF.

This clonotype was recorded at least ten times. The chain has TRBV7-9 and TRBJ2-1; TRBD2 aligns across 7 bases. Germline V gene lookup returns CDR1 SEHNR and CDR2 FQNEAQ (reference sequence). This CDR3 comprises 14 residues. The V gene end was trimmed by 1 base and the J gene end by 9 bases; junction bases not matched to a gene: 6. Written as DNA, the CDR3 is TGTGCCAGCAGCTTAGTCCCTAGCGGCAGTGAGCAGTTCTTC. Amino acid sequence: CASSLVPSGSEQFF.

This clonotype was seen only a few times. This chain links TRBV7-6 with TRBJ2-1; TRBD2 agrees at 11 bases. V lost 3 bases, J lost 0 bases, and 1 base stayed unmatched. This CDR3 comprises 16 residues. Germline CDR1 is SGHVS and CDR2 is FNYEAQ. The CDR3 reads CASSFSGGASYNEQFF. The CDR3, as DNA: TGTGCCAGCAGCTTTAGCGGGGGGGCCTCCTACAATGAGCAGTTCTTC.

In DNA form, the CDR3 reads TGCAGTGCTAGTTGGGACTACTCCTACGAGCAGTACTTC. Translation: CSASWDYSYEQYF. The chain couples TRBV20-1 to TRBJ2-7; 7 nucleotides align to TRBD2. The CDR3 spans 13 residues. V was pared by 3 bases and J by 0 bases, with 2 bases of the junction left unmatched. CDR1 is DFQATT and CDR2 is SNEGSKA in the germline V gene (reference sequence).

The chain joins TRBV2 to TRBJ2-2; TRBD1 matches at 9 bases. Germline V gives CDR1 SNHLY, CDR2 FYNNEI. The CDR3 consists of 14 residues. J lost 9 bases, V lost 5 bases, and 7 bases had no gene match. DNA for the CDR3: TGTGCCAGCAGTTCGTTACAGGGGGCCTGGGAGCTGTTTTTT. As protein: CASSSLQGAWELFF.

The genes are TRBV18 and TRBJ1-4, with D unclear. In germline, CDR1 is KGHSH, CDR2 LQKENI. CDR3 size: 13 residues. Trimming shortened V by 4 bases and J by 3 bases, and 6 bases separated the two germline ends. CDR3 loop: CASSRRANEKLFF. CDR3 coding DNA: TGTGCCAGCTCACGCCGGGCTAATGAAAAACTGTTTTTT.

The V gene is TRBV6-2 or TRBV6-3, the J gene TRBJ1-1; unclear D gene. Germline V gene sequence: CDR1 MNHEY, CDR2 SVGEGT. V lost 6 bases, J lost 0 bases, and 8 bases lay in between. This CDR3 region has 13 residues. The CDR3 protein is CASRPYVNTEAFF. DNA for the CDR3: TGTGCCAGCAGACCATACGTGAACACTGAAGCTTTCTTT.

Concerning this clonotype itself: No conserved phenylalanine or tryptophan ends this CDR3, so it is likely a read error. The chain combines TRBV24-1 with TRBJ2-1; 14 positions match TRBD2. V was clipped by 4 bases and J by 5 bases; unmatched bases: 12. Germline lookup yields CDR1 KGHDR and CDR2 SFDVKD. This CDR3 region has 19 residues. Here the CDR3 reads CATSEKWTGTSGSNNEQFL. The CDR3 region has the DNA TGTGCCACCAGTGAGAAATGGACCGGGACTAGCGGGAGCAACAATGAGCAGTTCTTA.

The CDR3 loop is CASSPLQVREWTGELFF. CDR3 in DNA: TGCGCCAGCAGCCCCCTCCAGGTGCGGGAGTGGACCGGGGAGCTGTTTTTT. This chain connects TRBV5-1 to TRBJ2-2; TRBD2 agrees at 7 bases. The CDR3 has 17 amino acids. The V and J ends lost 4 bases and 5 bases, in that order; junction bases with no gene match: 14. The germline V gene has CDR1 SGHRS and CDR2 YFSETQ.

This clonotype occurred a few times. This sequence joins TRBV6-5 and TRBJ1-3; tentative D call: TRBD1 (6 bases). Germline V gene sequence: CDR1 MNHEY, CDR2 SVGAGI. This CDR3 has 15 residues. V was shortened by 6 bases and J by 4 bases, with 16 bases between the two germline ends. The CDR3 DNA reads as TGTGCCAGCAGGTTCTCCACAGGGTCAGGAAACACCATATATTTT. Its protein is CASRFSTGSGNTIYF.

CDR3 nucleotide sequence: TGCGCCAGCAGCTGGAGTAGCGGGGGTAGCACAGATACGCAGTATTTT. Translation: CASSWSSGGSTDTQYF. This rearrangement joins TRBV5-1 to TRBJ2-3; 9 bases align to TRBD2. CDR3 length: 16 amino acids. The germline gives CDR1 SGHRS, CDR2 YFSETQ. J lost 0 bases, V lost 3 bases, and 5 bases had no gene match.

This clonotype was observed a few times. The chain combines TRBV5-1 with TRBJ2-3; D call uncertain. Trimming stripped 6 bases from V and 4 bases from J, with 15 bases between. The CDR3 sequence is 14 residues long. Per germline, CDR1 SGHRS and CDR2 YFSETQ. Here the CDR3 DNA reads TGCGCCAGCACCTCCATCGCCCCACCAGATACGCAGTATTTT. Protein: CASTSIAPPDTQYF. Filled out from reference TRBV5-1 and TRBJ2-3, the complete variable domain reads KAGVTQTPRYLIKTRGQQVTLSCSPISGHRSVSWYQQTPGQGLQFLFEYFSETQRNKGNFPGRFSGRQFSNSRSEMNVSTLELGDSALYLCASTSIAPPDTQYFGPGTRLTVL.

This clonotype was seen a few times. The chain couples TRBV7-6 to TRBJ2-1; 7 nucleotides line up with TRBD1. This CDR3 comprises 15 residues. Germline trimming cut 1 base from V and 4 bases from J; bases unmatched to any gene: 4. CDR1 is SGHVS and CDR2 is FNYEAQ in the germline V gene. CDR3 bases: TGTGCCAGCAGCTTAGGTGGGACAGCATACAATGAGCAGTTCTTC. Translated: CASSLGGTAYNEQFF.

This clonotype was observed a handful of times. CDR3 sequence: CASRNLGLATEAFF. The CDR3 region has the DNA TGCGCCAGCAGGAATCTGGGTTTGGCCACTGAAGCTTTCTTT. The chain uses TRBV5-1 and TRBJ1-1; no clear D. This CDR3 has 14 amino acids. Per the germline V gene, CDR1 is SGHRS and CDR2 is YFSETQ. V dropped 5 bases and J dropped 4 bases, with 15 bases sitting between them. Filled out from reference TRBV5-1 and TRBJ1-1, the complete variable domain reads KAGVTQTPRYLIKTRGQQVTLSCSPISGHRSVSWYQQTPGQGLQFLFEYFSETQRNKGNFPGRFSGRQFSNSRSEMNVSTLELGDSALYLCASRNLGLATEAFFGQGTRLTVV.

The chain carries TRBV11-2 and TRBJ2-2; no clear D. V lost 6 bases and J 8 bases, leaving 7 bases between the germline ends. Germline V gives CDR1 SGHAT, CDR2 FQNNGV. This CDR3 contains 11 residues. The CDR3 region is CASSHGGELFF. For the CDR3, the DNA is TGTGCCAGCAGTCACGGGGGGGAGCTGTTTTTT.

The V and J genes are TRBV30 and TRBJ2-7; TRBD1 matches 7 bases. V gave up 0 bases and J gave up 5 bases; unmatched junction bases: 4. In germline, CDR1 is GTSNPN, CDR2 SVGIG (reference sequence). The CDR3 consists of 13 residues. The CDR3 is CAWSVIQGHEQYF. In DNA form, the CDR3 reads TGTGCCTGGAGTGTAATACAGGGGCACGAGCAGTACTTC. The entire variable domain, with the rest obtained from reference TRBV30 and TRBJ2-7, is as follows: SQTIHQWPATLVQPVGSPLSLECTVEGTSNPNLYWYRQAAGRGLQLLFYSVGIGQISSEVPQNLSASRPQDRQFILSSKKLLLSDSGFYLCAWSVIQGHEQYFGPGTRLTVT.